Included here is one T cell receptor beta chain sequence, with context. Antigen specificity is unknown. The CDR3 has 14 amino acids. Per the germline V gene, CDR1 is MRHNA and CDR2 is SNTAGT. The V segment lost 8 bases and the J segment 6 bases; nucleotides outside the gene matches: 5. This sample was taken from a study of cytomegalovirus exposure and HLA in healthy donors. The wider study: From 170 million or so T cells, an earlier analysis saw 100 million to 140 million unique TCR beta sequences.

Nominally healthy donors were sampled, though unrecorded immune exposures were likely. The study, taken as a whole, reports: Among CMV-associated TCR beta chains, most appeared HLA-restricted in a later analysis. Most TCR sequences were seen very rarely across donors, but some public TCRs occurred in many.

13 Jbeta primers and 60 Vbeta primers were used for the PCR. Some clones are missing from TCRdb's copy, which holds only in-frame ones; the method was immunoSEQ multiplex PCR. The sample lists about 130,000 clones, 80% to 90% seen once, with 2% to 3% in the top ten. The source is a man over 45 in good health and CMV-seronegative. Source material: PBMCs. The chain couples TRBV6-4 to TRBJ2-3, with 13 bases that match TRBD2. The CDR3 DNA sequence: TGTGCCAGCTCGCGACTAGCGGGGGGTGATACGCAGTATTTT. Its protein is CASSRLAGGDTQYF.